This T cell receptor beta chain came from a study of chemoradiotherapy in HPV16-positive cancers. Profiling relied on immunoSEQ multiplex PCR, and the TCRdb table lists in-frame clones only, not all of them. The table shows 2,500 to 4,000 clones, with around 81% occurring only once. This receptor was taken from a human donor with HPV-associated anogenital cancer. The specimen was tumor tissue, collected from a patient who underwent chemoradiotherapy.

The CDR3 coding sequence is TGTGCCAGCACCTCCTCAGAACATTTTTCCTACGAGCAGTACTTC. It encodes CASTSSEHFSYEQYF. The rearrangement uses TRBV2 and TRBJ2-7; D unclear. The CDR3 is made up of 15 amino acids. Per germline, CDR1 SNHLY and CDR2 FYNNEI. The V and J ends lost 7 bases and 1 base respectively, with 17 bases between them.